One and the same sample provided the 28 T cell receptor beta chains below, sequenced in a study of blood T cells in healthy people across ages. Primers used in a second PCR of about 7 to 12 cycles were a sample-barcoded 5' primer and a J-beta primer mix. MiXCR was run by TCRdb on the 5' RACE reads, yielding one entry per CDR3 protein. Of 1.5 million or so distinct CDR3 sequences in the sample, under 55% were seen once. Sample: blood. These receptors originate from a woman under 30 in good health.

CDR3 region: CASSQGSGTYGYTF. The CDR3 nucleotides are TGTGCCAGCAGCCAAGGATCAGGGACATATGGCTACACCTTC. The chain combines TRBV3-1 with TRBJ1-2; perhaps TRBD1 as D (6 bases). CDR1 and CDR2 from the germline V gene are LGHDT and YNNKEL (reference sequence). The CDR3 spans 14 residues. The V and J ends lost 1 base and 5 bases respectively, with 11 bases between them.

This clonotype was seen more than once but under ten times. CDR3 coding DNA: TGTGCCAGCAGTTTATACCGGGACAGGGCAGCCGAGCAGTACTTC. Translated, it gives CASSLYRDRAAEQYF. The gene calls are TRBV12-3 or TRBV12-4 and TRBJ2-7, with TRBD1 matching 9 bases. The CDR3 totals 15 residues. V was clipped by 2 bases and J by 6 bases; unmatched bases: 8.

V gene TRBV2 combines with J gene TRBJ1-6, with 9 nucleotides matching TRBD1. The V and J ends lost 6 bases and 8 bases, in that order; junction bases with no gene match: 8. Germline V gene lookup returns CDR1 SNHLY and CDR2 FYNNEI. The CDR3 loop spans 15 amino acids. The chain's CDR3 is CASREQGAGDSPLHF. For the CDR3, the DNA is TGTGCCAGCAGGGAACAGGGGGCTGGGGATTCACCCCTCCACTTT.

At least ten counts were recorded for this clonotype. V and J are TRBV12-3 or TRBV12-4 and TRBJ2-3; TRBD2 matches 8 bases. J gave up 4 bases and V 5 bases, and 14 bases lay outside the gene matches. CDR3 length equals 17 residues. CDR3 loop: CASSIPSQREIADTQYF. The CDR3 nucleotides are TGTGCCAGCAGTATCCCCTCCCAGCGGGAGATTGCAGATACGCAGTATTTT.

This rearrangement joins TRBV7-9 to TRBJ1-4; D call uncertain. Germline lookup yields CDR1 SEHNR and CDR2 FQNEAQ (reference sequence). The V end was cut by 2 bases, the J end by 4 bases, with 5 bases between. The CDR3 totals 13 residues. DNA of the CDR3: TGTGCCAGCAGCTTAATTAATAATGAAAAACTGTTTTTT. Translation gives CASSLINNEKLFF.

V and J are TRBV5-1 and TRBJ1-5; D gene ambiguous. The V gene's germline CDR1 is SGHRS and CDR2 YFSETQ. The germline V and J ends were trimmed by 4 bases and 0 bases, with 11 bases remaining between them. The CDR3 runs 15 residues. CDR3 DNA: TGCGCCAGCAGCGAGGCTGCTCATAGCAATCAGCCCCAGCATTTT. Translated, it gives CASSEAAHSNQPQHF.

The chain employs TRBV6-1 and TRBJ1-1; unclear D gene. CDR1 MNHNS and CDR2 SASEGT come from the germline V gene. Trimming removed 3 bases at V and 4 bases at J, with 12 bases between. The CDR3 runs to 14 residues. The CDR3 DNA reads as TGTGCCAGCAGTGAGGTATCCATTAGCACTGAAGCTTTCTTT. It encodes CASSEVSISTEAFF.

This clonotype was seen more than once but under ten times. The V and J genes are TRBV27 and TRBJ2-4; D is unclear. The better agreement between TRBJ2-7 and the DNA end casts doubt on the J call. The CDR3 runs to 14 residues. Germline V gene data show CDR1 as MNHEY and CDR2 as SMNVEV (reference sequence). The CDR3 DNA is TGTGCCAGCGCTCCTATGTCAGGTAGCCTCGAGCAGTACTTC. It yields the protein CASAPMSGSLEQYF.

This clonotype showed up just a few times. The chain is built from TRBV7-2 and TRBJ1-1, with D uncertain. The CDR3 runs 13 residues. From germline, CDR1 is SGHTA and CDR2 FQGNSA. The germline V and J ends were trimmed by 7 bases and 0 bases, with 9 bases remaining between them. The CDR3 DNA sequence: TGTGCCAGCATCGAAAATATGAACACTGAAGCTTTCTTT. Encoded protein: CASIENMNTEAFF.

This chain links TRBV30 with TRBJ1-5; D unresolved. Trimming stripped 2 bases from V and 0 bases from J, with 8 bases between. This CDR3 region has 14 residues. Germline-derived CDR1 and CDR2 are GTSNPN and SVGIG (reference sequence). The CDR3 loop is CAWSWGVSNQPQHF. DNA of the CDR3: TGTGCCTGGAGTTGGGGAGTTAGCAATCAGCCCCAGCATTTT.

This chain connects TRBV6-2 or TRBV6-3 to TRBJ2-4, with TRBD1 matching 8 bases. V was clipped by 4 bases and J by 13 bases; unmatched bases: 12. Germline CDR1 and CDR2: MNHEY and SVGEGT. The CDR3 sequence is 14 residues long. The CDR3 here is CASSSVDRGGKQYF. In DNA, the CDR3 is TGTGCCAGCAGTTCCGTTGACAGGGGCGGGAAGCAGTACTTC.

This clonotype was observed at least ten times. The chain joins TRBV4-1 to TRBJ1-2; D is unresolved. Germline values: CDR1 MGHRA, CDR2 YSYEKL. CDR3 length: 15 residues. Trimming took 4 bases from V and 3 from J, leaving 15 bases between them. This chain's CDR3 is CASSLQTSPDYGYTF. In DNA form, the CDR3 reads TGCGCCAGCAGCCTTCAGACCTCTCCTGACTATGGCTACACCTTC.

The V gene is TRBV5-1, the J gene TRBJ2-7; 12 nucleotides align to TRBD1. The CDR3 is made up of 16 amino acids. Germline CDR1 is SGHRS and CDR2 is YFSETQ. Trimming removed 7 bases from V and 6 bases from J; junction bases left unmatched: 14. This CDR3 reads CASFETTGQGASEQYF. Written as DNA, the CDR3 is TGCGCCAGCTTCGAAACCACGGGACAGGGGGCTTCCGAGCAGTACTTC.

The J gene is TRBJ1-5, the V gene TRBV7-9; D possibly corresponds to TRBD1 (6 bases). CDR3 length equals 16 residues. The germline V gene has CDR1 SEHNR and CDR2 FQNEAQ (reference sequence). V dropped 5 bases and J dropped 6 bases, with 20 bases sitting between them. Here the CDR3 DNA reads TGTGCCAGCAGCGGGATTACAGGGACTACGGTTCAGCCCCAGCATTTT. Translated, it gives CASSGITGTTVQPQHF.

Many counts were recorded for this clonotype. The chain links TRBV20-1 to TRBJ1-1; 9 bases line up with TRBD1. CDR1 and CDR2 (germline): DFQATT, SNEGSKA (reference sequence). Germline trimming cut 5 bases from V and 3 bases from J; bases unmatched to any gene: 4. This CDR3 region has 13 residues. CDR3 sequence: CSASTGGDTEAFF. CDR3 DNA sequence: TGCAGTGCTTCGACAGGGGGGGACACTGAAGCTTTCTTT.

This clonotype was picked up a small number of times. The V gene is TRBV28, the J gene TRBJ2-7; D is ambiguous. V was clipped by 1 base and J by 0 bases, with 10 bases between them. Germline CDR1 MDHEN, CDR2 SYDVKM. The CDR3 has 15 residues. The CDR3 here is CASSLSAGRSYEQYF. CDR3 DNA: TGTGCCAGCAGTTTATCAGCAGGCCGCTCCTACGAGCAGTACTTC.

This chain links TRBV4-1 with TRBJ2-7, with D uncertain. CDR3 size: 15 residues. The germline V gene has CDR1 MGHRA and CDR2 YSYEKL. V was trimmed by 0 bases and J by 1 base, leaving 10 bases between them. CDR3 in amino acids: CASSQDRQLSYEQYF. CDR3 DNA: TGCGCCAGCAGCCAAGATCGGCAGCTATCCTACGAGCAGTACTTC.

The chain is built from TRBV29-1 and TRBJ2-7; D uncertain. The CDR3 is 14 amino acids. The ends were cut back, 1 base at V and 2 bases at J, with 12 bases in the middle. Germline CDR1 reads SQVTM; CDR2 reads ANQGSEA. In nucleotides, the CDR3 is TGCAGCGTTGAAGGCGGACCAGCTACCTACGAGCAGTACTTC. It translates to CSVEGGPATYEQYF.

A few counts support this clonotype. The CDR3 region has the DNA TGTGCCAGCAGCTCGTCTGTGGGGAATGAGCAGTTCTTC. This codes for CASSSSVGNEQFF. The V call is TRBV7-2, the J call TRBJ2-1; D is ambiguous. Germline V lookup: CDR1 SGHTA, CDR2 FQGNSA. The CDR3 extends over 13 amino acids. Trimming cost V 4 bases and J 7 bases, with 11 bases left between them.

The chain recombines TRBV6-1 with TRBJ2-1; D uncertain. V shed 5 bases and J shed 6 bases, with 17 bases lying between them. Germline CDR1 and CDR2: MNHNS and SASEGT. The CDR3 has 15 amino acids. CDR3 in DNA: TGTGCCAGCAGTCCTCTTAGACAACTTTCCAATGAGCAGTTCTTC. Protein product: CASSPLRQLSNEQFF.

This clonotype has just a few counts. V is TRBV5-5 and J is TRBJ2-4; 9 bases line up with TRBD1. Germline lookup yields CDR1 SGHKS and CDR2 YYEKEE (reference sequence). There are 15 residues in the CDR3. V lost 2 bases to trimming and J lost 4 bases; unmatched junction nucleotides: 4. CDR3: CASSLIGTGKNIQYF. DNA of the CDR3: TGTGCCAGCAGCTTAATAGGGACAGGGAAAAACATTCAGTACTTC.

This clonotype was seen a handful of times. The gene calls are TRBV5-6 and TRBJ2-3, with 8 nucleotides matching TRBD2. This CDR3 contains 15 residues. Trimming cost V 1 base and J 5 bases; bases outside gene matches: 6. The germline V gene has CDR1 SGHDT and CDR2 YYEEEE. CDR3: CASSLRREARDTQYF. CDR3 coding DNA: TGTGCCAGCAGCTTGAGGCGGGAGGCCCGAGATACGCAGTATTTT.

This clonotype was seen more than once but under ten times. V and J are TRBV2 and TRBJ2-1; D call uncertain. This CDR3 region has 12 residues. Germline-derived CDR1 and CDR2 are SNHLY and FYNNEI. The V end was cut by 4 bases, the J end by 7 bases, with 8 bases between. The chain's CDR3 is CASSVWRNEQFF. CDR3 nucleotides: TGTGCCAGCAGTGTATGGCGGAATGAGCAGTTCTTC. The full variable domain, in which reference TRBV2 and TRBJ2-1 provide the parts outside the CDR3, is EPEVTQTPSHQVTQMGQEVILRCVPISNHLYFYWYRQILGQKVEFLVSFYNNEISEKSEIFDDQFSVERPDGSNFTLKIRSTKLEDSAMYFCASSVWRNEQFFGPGTRLTVL.

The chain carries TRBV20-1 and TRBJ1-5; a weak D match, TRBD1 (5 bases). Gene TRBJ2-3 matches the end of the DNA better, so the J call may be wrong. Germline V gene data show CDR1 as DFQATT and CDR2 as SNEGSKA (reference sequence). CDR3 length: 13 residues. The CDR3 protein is CSAATTDNQPQYF. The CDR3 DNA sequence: TGCAGTGCTGCCACGACGGACAATCAGCCCCAGTATTTT.

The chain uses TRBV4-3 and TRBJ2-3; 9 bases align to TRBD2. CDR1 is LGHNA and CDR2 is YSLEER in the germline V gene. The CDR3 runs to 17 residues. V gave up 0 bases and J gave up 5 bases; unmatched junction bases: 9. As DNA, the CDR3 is TGCGCCAGCAGCCAAGAACCTAGCGGGATGATCGTAGATACGCAGTATTTT. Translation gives CASSQEPSGMIVDTQYF.

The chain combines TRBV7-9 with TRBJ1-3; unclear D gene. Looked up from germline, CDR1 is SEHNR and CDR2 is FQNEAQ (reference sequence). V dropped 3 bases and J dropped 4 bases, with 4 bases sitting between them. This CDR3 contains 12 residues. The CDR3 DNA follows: TGTGCCAGCAGCTTTCCGGGAAACACCATATATTTT. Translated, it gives CASSFPGNTIYF.

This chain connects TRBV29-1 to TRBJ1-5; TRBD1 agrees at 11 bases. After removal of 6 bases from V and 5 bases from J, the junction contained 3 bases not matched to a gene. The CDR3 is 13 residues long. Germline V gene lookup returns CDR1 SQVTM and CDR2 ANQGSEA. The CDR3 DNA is TGCAGCGTCCGGACAGGGGGCGATCAGCCCCAGCATTTT. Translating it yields CSVRTGGDQPQHF.

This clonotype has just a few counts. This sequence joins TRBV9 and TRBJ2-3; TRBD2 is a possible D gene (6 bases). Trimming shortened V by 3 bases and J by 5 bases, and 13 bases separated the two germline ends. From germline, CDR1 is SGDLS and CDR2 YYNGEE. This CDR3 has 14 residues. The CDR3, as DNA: TGTGCCAGCAGCGCATCCCGGGAGCGAGATACGCAGTATTTT. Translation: CASSASRERDTQYF.